These 20 T cell receptor beta chains were all obtained from the same sample, sequenced in a study of blood T cell repertoires in COVID-19. Clones were sequenced by immunoSEQ multiplex PCR, and TCRdb holds only the in-frame ones, with some missing. Seen here are approximately 200,000 clones, roughly 84% observed once, and the top ten hold less than 7.5%. Sequencing was performed on peripheral blood. The receptors shown here come from a woman between 50 and 59 years old with acute or convalescent COVID-19.

This clone was seen just once. The DNA of the CDR3 is TGTGCCACCAGCCGGGACAGGGGGTTTGTCGATGAGCAGTTCTTC. This sequence encodes CATSRDRGFVDEQFF. The chain joins TRBV15 to TRBJ2-1; 11 nucleotides line up with TRBD1. Looked up from germline, CDR1 is LNHNV and CDR2 is YYDKDF (reference sequence). The V and J ends lost 5 bases and 8 bases, in that order; junction bases with no gene match: 8. This CDR3 is 15 amino acids long.

For the CDR3, the DNA is TGCAGTGCTAGTCGGGATTCACCCCTCCACTTT. This gives the protein CSASRDSPLHF. The chain joins TRBV20-1 to TRBJ1-6; D unclear. Trimming stripped 3 bases from V and 8 bases from J, with 5 bases between. The CDR3 is 11 amino acids. CDR1 and CDR2 (germline): DFQATT, SNEGSKA (reference sequence).

This chain connects TRBV27 to TRBJ2-1; D is unclear. Germline V gene data show CDR1 as MNHEY and CDR2 as SMNVEV (reference sequence). The germline V and J ends were trimmed by 6 bases and 7 bases, with 10 bases remaining between them. The CDR3 covers 12 residues. Here the CDR3 DNA reads TGTGCCAGCAGGTTTTCTGTTAATGAGCAGTTCTTC. It is translated as CASRFSVNEQFF.

This chain connects TRBV27 to TRBJ2-2; a weak D match, TRBD1 (5 bases). CDR1 is MNHEY and CDR2 is SMNVEV in the germline V gene (reference sequence). This CDR3 has 16 residues. V lost 2 bases to trimming and J lost 6 bases, with 16 bases between them. The chain's CDR3 is CASSLQGILIPGELFF. CDR3 in DNA: TGTGCCAGCAGTTTACAGGGAATCCTTATCCCCGGGGAGCTGTTTTTT.

J is TRBJ2-1 and V is TRBV27, with 9 bases lining up with TRBD2. CDR3 length: 17 amino acids. J lost 5 bases, V lost 2 bases, and 10 bases had no gene match. The germline V gene encodes CDR1 MNHEY and CDR2 SMNVEV (reference sequence). CDR3 sequence reads: CASSLLSASGIDNEQFF. CDR3 nucleotide sequence: TGTGCCAGCAGTTTACTGTCGGCTAGCGGGATCGACAATGAGCAGTTCTTC.

Of note for this clone: Other DNA sequences in this specimen translate into the identical CDR3. The chain uses TRBV12-3 or TRBV12-4 and TRBJ1-1; a weak D match, TRBD1 (5 bases). The CDR3 consists of 12 residues. Trimming removed 3 bases at V and 5 bases at J, with 7 bases between. The CDR3 coding sequence is TGTGCCAGCAGTTTCGGGGGTACTGAAGCTTTCTTT. This codes for CASSFGGTEAFF.

V gene TRBV28 combines with J gene TRBJ1-2; no reliable D call. The V end was cut by 4 bases, the J end by 1 base, with 13 bases between. Germline V CDR1 and CDR2: MDHEN, SYDVKM. The CDR3 covers 15 residues. CDR3 amino acids: CASSWAGGINYGYTF. The CDR3 nucleotides are TGTGCCAGCAGTTGGGCCGGAGGAATTAACTATGGCTACACCTTC.

The chain recombines TRBV7-9 with TRBJ2-1; 7 nucleotides line up with TRBD2. Germline trimming cut 4 bases from V and 4 bases from J; bases unmatched to any gene: 13. Germline V gene lookup returns CDR1 SEHNR and CDR2 FQNEAQ (reference sequence). There are 17 residues in the CDR3. CDR3 region: CASSSGGGGSEYNEQFF. Written as DNA, the CDR3 is TGTGCCAGCAGCTCCGGTGGAGGCGGGAGTGAATACAATGAGCAGTTCTTC. The whole variable domain, remainder taken from reference TRBV7-9 and TRBJ2-1, is DTGVSQNPRHKITKRGQNVTFRCDPISEHNRLYWYRQTLGQGPEFLTYFQNEAQLEKSRLLSDRFSAERPKGSFSTLEIQRTEQGDSAMYLCASSSGGGGSEYNEQFFGPGTRLTVL.

The CDR3 nucleotides are TGCGCCAGCAGCTGGACCGGGACAGGGAGCGGCGAGCAGTACTTC. Translated: CASSWTGTGSGEQYF. The chain has TRBV5-1 and TRBJ2-7; TRBD1 agrees at 9 bases. V gave up 3 bases and J gave up 6 bases; unmatched junction bases: 10. Per the germline V gene, CDR1 is SGHRS and CDR2 is YFSETQ. The CDR3 extends over 15 amino acids.

The chain carries TRBV2 and TRBJ2-3, with D perhaps matching TRBD1 (6 bases). The CDR3 has 12 amino acids. CDR1 and CDR2 (germline): SNHLY, FYNNEI. V gave up 7 bases and J gave up 4 bases, with 9 bases separating them. The CDR3 DNA reads TGTGCCAGCATCTCAGGGGCAGATACGCAGTATTTT. Translating gives CASISGADTQYF.

This chain connects TRBV19 to TRBJ2-7, with D possibly TRBD1 on 6 matching bases. Deletions cut 10 bases from V and 2 bases from J, with 18 bases between. This CDR3 has 14 amino acids. The germline V gene has CDR1 LNHDA and CDR2 SQIVND (reference sequence). This chain's CDR3 is CATSSYRAPYEQYF. In nucleotides, the CDR3 is TGTGCCACCTCCTCTTACAGGGCACCCTACGAGCAGTACTTC.

This clone was observed once. The chain is built from TRBV18 and TRBJ1-4; D not resolved. Trimming cost V 0 bases and J 0 bases, with 8 bases left between them. Germline V gives CDR1 KGHSH, CDR2 LQKENI. The CDR3 runs 16 residues. The CDR3 DNA sequence: TGTGCCAGCTCACCACCCGGGTCTGCAACTAATGAAAAACTGTTTTTT. Translated, it gives CASSPPGSATNEKLFF.

The chain carries TRBV15 and TRBJ1-4; TRBD1 is a possible D gene (6 bases). Germline V gene lookup returns CDR1 LNHNV and CDR2 YYDKDF (reference sequence). CDR3 length: 14 residues. Trimming shortened V by 5 bases and J by 7 bases, and 14 bases separated the two germline ends. This CDR3 reads CATSRRQAGEKLFF. As DNA, the CDR3 is TGTGCCACCAGCCGCCGACAGGCGGGTGAAAAACTGTTTTTT. The full variable domain, its missing parts supplied by reference TRBV15 and TRBJ1-4, is DAMVIQNPRYQVTQFGKPVTLSCSQTLNHNVMYWYQQKSSQAPKLLFHYYDKDFNNEADTPDNFQSRRPNTSFCFLDIRSPGLGDTAMYLCATSRRQAGEKLFFGSGTQLSVL.

J is TRBJ2-3 and V is TRBV6-4, with 9 positions matching TRBD2. This CDR3 is built from 14 residues. Germline values: CDR1 MRHNA, CDR2 SNTAGT. Losses at the gene ends were 3 bases for V and 6 bases for J; bases not matched to a gene: 4. This chain's CDR3 is CASSDGGGADTQYF. The CDR3 DNA is TGTGCCAGCAGTGATGGCGGGGGGGCTGATACGCAGTATTTT.

This sequence joins TRBV5-5 and TRBJ1-1; D gene uncertain. Trimming stripped 0 bases from V and 4 bases from J, with 7 bases between. The CDR3 consists of 13 residues. Germline CDR1 reads SGHKS; CDR2 reads YYEKEE (reference sequence). The CDR3 DNA follows: TGTGCCAGCAGCTTGGGTACGGGCACTGAAGCTTTCTTT. It translates to CASSLGTGTEAFF. Full variable domain (remainder filled in from reference TRBV5-5 and TRBJ1-1): DAGVTQSPTHLIKTRGQQVTLRCSPISGHKSVSWYQQVLGQGPQFIFQYYEKEERGRGNFPDRFSARQFPNYSSELNVNALLLGDSALYLCASSLGTGTEAFFGQGTRLTVV.

The chain links TRBV2 to TRBJ2-6; D unresolved. Trimming left V 6 bases short and J 0 bases short, with 18 bases between. The CDR3 has 18 amino acids. The germline V gene encodes CDR1 SNHLY and CDR2 FYNNEI. The CDR3, as DNA: TGTGCCAGCAGATCCCTCACGGTTTTCCACTCTGGGGCCAACGTCCTGACTTTC. Protein sequence: CASRSLTVFHSGANVLTF.

This clone was seen a handful of times. The rearrangement joins TRBV2 to TRBJ2-6, with a possible D match to TRBD1 (5 bases). CDR1 and CDR2 from the germline V gene are SNHLY and FYNNEI. This CDR3 is 15 amino acids long. V was cut by 5 bases and J by 1 base, with 9 bases left in between. CDR3 bases: TGTGCCAGCAGTCGGACATCATCTGGGGCCAACGTCCTGACTTTC. It yields the protein CASSRTSSGANVLTF.

The rearrangement links TRBV7-7 to TRBJ2-5; perhaps TRBD1 as D (5 bases). The CDR3 has 17 residues. Germline V lookup: CDR1 SSHAT, CDR2 FNYEAQ (reference sequence). Trimming shortened V by 0 bases and J by 9 bases, and 23 bases separated the two germline ends. The CDR3 region is CASSLAQGSDVSLPQYF. For the CDR3, the DNA is TGTGCCAGCAGCTTAGCGCAGGGATCGGACGTCTCCCTACCCCAGTACTTC.

The V call is TRBV5-1, the J call TRBJ2-1; a possible D gene is TRBD1 (6 bases). This CDR3 is 15 amino acids long. The V end lost 0 bases, the J end lost 8 bases, and 15 bases lay between the germline ends. Looked up from germline, CDR1 is SGHRS and CDR2 is YFSETQ. This CDR3 is CASSLGIGTSDEQFF. In DNA form, the CDR3 reads TGCGCCAGCAGCTTGGGTATCGGGACAAGCGATGAGCAGTTCTTC.

The table lists this clone with a count of one. The chain uses TRBV28 and TRBJ1-2; possibly TRBD1 for D (5 bases). Germline CDR1 and CDR2: MDHEN and SYDVKM. Trimming removed 4 bases at V and 4 bases at J, with 13 bases between. This CDR3 has 14 residues. The CDR3 loop is CASSSGSRVYGYTF. The CDR3 DNA reads as TGTGCCAGCAGTTCCGGGAGCAGGGTCTATGGCTACACCTTC.